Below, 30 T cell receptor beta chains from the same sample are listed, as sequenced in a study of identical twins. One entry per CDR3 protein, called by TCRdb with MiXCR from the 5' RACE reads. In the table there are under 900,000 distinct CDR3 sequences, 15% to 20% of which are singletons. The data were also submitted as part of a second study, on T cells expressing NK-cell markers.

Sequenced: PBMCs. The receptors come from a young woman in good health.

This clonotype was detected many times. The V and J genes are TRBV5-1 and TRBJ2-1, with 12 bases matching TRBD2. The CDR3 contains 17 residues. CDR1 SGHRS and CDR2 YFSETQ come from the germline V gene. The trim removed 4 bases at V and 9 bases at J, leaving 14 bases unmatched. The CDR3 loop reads CASSSQPGTSGLTEQFF. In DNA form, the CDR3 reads TGCGCCAGCAGCAGCCAGCCCGGGACTAGCGGGCTAACTGAGCAGTTCTTC.

The CDR3 DNA follows: TGTGCCTGGAGTCAAGGGGTACCACACACCGGGGAGCTGTTTTTT. This translates into CAWSQGVPHTGELFF. The genes are TRBV30 and TRBJ2-2, with D possibly TRBD1 on 5 matching bases. V lost 2 bases and J lost 3, with 13 bases in between. Germline CDR1 GTSNPN, CDR2 SVGIG (reference sequence). The CDR3 covers 15 residues. Combining the CDR3 with reference TRBV30 and TRBJ2-2 gives the whole variable domain SQTIHQWPATLVQPVGSPLSLECTVEGTSNPNLYWYRQAAGRGLQLLFYSVGIGQISSEVPQNLSASRPQDRQFILSSKKLLLSDSGFYLCAWSQGVPHTGELFFGEGSRLTVL.

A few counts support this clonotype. The CDR3: CASRPGGLNQPQHF. Here the CDR3 DNA reads TGTGCCAGCAGACCGGGGGGCCTCAATCAGCCCCAGCATTTT. The chain couples TRBV12-3 or TRBV12-4 to TRBJ1-5, with a possible D match to TRBD1 (6 bases). V lost 6 bases and J lost 3, with 12 bases in between. The CDR3 sequence is 14 residues long.

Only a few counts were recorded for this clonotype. For the CDR3, the DNA is TGTGCCACCAGTGATTTTGGGACCCCGGGGAAGCAGTTCTTC. The encoded protein is CATSDFGTPGKQFF. The rearrangement links TRBV24-1 to TRBJ2-1, with D perhaps matching TRBD1 or TRBD2 (5 bases each). CDR1 and CDR2 (germline): KGHDR, SFDVKD. Trimming removed 1 base at V and 11 bases at J, with 14 bases between. The CDR3 length is 14 residues.

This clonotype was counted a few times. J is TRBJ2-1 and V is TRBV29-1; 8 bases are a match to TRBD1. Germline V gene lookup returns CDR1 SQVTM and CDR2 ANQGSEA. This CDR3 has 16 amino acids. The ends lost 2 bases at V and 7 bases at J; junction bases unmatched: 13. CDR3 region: CSVESGDRGPFNEQFF. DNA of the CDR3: TGCAGCGTTGAATCAGGAGACAGGGGCCCTTTTAATGAGCAGTTCTTC.

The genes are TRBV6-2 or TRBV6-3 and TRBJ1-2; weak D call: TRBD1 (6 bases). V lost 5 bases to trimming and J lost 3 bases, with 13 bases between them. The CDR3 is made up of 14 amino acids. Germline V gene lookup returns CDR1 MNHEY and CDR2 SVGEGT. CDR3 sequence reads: CASSPRTDYYGYTF. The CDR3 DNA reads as TGTGCCAGCAGTCCCCGGACAGACTACTATGGCTACACCTTC.

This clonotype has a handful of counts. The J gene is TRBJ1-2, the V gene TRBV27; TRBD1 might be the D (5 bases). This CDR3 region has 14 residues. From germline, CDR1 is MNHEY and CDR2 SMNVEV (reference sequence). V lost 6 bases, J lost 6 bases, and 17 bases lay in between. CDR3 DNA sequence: TGTGCCAGCAGGGGCGGGGGATTACGGAATGGCTACACCTTC. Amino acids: CASRGGGLRNGYTF.

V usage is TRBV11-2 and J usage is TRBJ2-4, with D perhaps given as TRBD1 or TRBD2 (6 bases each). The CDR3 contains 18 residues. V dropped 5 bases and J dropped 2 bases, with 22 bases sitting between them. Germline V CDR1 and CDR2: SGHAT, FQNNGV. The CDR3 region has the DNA TGTGCCAGCAGCACGCCTAACAGGGACTTAGGATCCAAAAACATTCAGTACTTC. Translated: CASSTPNRDLGSKNIQYF.

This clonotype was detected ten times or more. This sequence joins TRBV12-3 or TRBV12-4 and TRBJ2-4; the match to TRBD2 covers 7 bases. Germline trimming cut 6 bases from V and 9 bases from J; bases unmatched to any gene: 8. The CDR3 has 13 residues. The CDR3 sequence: CASSLSGYGIQYF. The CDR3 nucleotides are TGTGCCAGCAGCCTTAGCGGGTACGGCATTCAGTACTTC.

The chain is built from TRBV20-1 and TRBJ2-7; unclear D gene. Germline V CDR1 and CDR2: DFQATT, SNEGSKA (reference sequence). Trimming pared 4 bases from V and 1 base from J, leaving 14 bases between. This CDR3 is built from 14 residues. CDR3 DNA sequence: TGCAGTGCTATTCCGGGCGAGAGTTCCTACGAGCAGTACTTC. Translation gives CSAIPGESSYEQYF.

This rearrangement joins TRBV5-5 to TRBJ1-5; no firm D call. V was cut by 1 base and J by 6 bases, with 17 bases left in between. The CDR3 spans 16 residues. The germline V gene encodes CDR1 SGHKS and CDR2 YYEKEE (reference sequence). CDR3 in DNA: TGTGCCAGCAGCTTGTTCCCGACGGAATCGGGTCAGCCCCAGCATTTT. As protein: CASSLFPTESGQPQHF.

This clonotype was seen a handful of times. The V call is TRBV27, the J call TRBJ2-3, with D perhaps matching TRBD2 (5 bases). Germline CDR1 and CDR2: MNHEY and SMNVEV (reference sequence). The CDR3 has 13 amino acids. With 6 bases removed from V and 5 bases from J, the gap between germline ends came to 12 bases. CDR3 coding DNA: TGTGCCAGCAGCCTCTTACTAGGAGATACGCAGTATTTT. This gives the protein CASSLLLGDTQYF.

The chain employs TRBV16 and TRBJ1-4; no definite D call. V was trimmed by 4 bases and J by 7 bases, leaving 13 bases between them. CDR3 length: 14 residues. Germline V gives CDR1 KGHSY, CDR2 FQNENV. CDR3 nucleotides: TGTGCCAGCAGCCTGGGCACGGACGTTGAAAAACTGTTTTTT. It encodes CASSLGTDVEKLFF. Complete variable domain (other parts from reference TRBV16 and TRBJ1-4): GEEVAQTPKHLVRGEGQKAKLYCAPIKGHSYVFWYQQVLKNEFKFLISFQNENVFDETGMPKERFSAKCLPNSPCSLEIQATKLEDSAVYFCASSLGTDVEKLFFGSGTQLSVL.

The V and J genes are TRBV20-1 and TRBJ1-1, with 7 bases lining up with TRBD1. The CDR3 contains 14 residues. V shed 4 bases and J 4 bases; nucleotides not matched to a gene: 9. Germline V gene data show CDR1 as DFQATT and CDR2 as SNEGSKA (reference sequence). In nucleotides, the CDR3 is TGCAGTGCTACTAGACAGGGAAGGTCCACTGAAGCTTTCTTT. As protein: CSATRQGRSTEAFF.

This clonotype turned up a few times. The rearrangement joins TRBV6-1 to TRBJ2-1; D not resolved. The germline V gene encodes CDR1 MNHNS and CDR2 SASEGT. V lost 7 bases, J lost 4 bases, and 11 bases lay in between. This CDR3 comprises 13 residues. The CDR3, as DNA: TGTGCCAGCACGGCAGCCTCTTACAATGAGCAGTTCTTC. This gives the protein CASTAASYNEQFF.

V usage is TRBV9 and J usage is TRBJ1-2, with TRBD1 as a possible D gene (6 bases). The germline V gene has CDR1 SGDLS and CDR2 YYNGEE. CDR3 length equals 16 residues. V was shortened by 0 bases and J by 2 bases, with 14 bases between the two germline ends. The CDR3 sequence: CASSVVGQGYNYGYTF. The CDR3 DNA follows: TGTGCCAGCAGCGTAGTAGGTCAGGGGTACAACTATGGCTACACCTTC.

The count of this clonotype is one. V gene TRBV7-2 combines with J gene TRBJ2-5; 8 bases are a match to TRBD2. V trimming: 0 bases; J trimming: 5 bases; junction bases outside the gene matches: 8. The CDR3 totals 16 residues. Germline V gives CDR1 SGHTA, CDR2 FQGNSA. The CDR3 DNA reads TGTGCCAGCAGCTTAGCCAGCGGGAGTTTTATCGAGACCCAGTACTTC. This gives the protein CASSLASGSFIETQYF.

CDR3 region: CSATSTVRDGYTF. The CDR3 DNA reads as TGCAGTGCTACTTCGACAGTACGAGACGGCTACACCTTC. This chain connects TRBV20-1 to TRBJ1-2; D might be TRBD1 (5 bases). The germline CDR1 and CDR2 sequences are DFQATT and SNEGSKA (reference sequence). CDR3 length: 13 residues. Trimming left V 4 bases short and J 8 bases short, with 17 bases between.

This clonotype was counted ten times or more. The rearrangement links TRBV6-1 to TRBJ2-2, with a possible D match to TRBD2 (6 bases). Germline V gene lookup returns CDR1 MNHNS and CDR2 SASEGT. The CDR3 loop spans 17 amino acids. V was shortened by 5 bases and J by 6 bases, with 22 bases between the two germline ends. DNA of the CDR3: TGTGCCAGCAGTAGGGACTTCGTTATGGTGTTCTCCGGGGAGCTGTTTTTT. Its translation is CASSRDFVMVFSGELFF.

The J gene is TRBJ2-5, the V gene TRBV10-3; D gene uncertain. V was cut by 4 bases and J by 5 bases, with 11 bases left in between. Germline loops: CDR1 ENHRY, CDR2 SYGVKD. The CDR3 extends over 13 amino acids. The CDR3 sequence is CAISGPGRETQYF. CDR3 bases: TGTGCCATCAGTGGGCCAGGCCGGGAGACCCAGTACTTC.

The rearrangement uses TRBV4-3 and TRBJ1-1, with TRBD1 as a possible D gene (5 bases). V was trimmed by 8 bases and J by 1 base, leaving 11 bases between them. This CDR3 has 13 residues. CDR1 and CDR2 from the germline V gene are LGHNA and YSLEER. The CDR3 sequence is CASRDGRNTEAFF. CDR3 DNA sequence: TGCGCCAGCCGGGACGGACGGAACACTGAAGCTTTCTTT.

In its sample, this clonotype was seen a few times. DNA for the CDR3: TGCGCCAGCAGCTCGGGGGGGTTCCAAGAGACCCAGTACTTC. It codes for CASSSGGFQETQYF. V and J are TRBV5-1 and TRBJ2-5, with TRBD2 matching 8 bases. The germline gives CDR1 SGHRS, CDR2 YFSETQ. The junction had 2 bases not matched to a gene; V was cut back by 3 bases and J by 1 base. There are 14 residues in the CDR3.

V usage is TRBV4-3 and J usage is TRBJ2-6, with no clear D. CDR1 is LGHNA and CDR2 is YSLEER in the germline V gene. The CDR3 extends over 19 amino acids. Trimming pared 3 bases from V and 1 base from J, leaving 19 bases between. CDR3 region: CASSHVSPGLRSGANVLTF. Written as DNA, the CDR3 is TGCGCCAGCAGCCATGTCAGCCCGGGTCTAAGATCTGGGGCCAACGTCCTGACTTTC.

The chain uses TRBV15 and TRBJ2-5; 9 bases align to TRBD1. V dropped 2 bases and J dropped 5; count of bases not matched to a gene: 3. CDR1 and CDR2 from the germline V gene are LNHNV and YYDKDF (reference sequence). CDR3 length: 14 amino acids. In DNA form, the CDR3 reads TGTGCCACCAGCAGAAGGACAGGGGTTGAGACCCAGTACTTC. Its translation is CATSRRTGVETQYF.

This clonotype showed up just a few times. The CDR3, as DNA: TGTGCCATCAGTGAGCGAGTCTTAAACTATGGCTACACCTTC. This translates into CAISERVLNYGYTF. The chain has TRBV10-3 and TRBJ1-2; D not resolved. There are 14 residues in the CDR3. Germline V gives CDR1 ENHRY, CDR2 SYGVKD. V was trimmed by 2 bases and J by 2 bases, leaving 9 bases between them.

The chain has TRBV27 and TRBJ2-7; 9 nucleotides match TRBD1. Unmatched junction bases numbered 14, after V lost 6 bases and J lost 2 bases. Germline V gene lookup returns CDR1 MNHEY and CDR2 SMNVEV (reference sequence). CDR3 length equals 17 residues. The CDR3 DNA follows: TGTGCCAGCAGAAGGGACAGGGAGCGGGATTATCCCTACGAGCAGTACTTC. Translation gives CASRRDRERDYPYEQYF.

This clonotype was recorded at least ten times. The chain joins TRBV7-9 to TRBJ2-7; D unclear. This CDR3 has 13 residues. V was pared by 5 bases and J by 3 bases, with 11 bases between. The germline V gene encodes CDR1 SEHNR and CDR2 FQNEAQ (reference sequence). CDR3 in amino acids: CASSPDGFYEQYF. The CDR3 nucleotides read TGTGCCAGCAGCCCGGACGGGTTCTACGAGCAGTACTTC.

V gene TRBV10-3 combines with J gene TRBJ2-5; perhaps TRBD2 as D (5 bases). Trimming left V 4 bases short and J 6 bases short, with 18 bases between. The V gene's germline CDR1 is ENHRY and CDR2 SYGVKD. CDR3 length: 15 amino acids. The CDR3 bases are TGTGCCATCAGTGCTAGCCGGGCCACCGGGAAGACCCAGTACTTC. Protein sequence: CAISASRATGKTQYF.

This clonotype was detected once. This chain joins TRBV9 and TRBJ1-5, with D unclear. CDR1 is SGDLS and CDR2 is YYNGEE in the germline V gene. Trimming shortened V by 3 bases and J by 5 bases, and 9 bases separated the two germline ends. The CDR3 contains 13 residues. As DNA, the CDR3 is TGTGCCAGCAGCGCCGGAGGATATCAGCCCCAGCATTTT. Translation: CASSAGGYQPQHF.

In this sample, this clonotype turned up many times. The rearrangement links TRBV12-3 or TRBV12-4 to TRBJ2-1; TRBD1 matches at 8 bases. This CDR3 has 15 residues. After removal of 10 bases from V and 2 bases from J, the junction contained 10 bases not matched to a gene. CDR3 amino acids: CATRTGRNTYNEQFF. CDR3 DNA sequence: TGTGCCACCCGGACAGGGAGAAATACCTACAATGAGCAGTTCTTC.